A single sample is the source of the 6 T cell receptor beta chains below, sequenced in a study of blood T cell repertoires in COVID-19 (TCRdb year 2020). The library was prepared using the immunoSEQ multiplex PCR assay. What TCRdb holds here is the immuneACCESS table cut down to in-frame rearrangements. Part of the clones is not present; checked against another copy, under half of the missing clones reflect an unresolved V gene, and the others are unexplained. This sample comprises over 400,000 clones, approximately 83% of them detected only once. Of the sample, approximately 3% falls within the top ten clones. Source material: peripheral blood. These receptors came from a human donor in a cohort sampled during active COVID-19.

This clone was seen once. The chain combines TRBV5-4 with TRBJ1-6; 7 bases match TRBD1. After removal of 2 bases from V and 6 bases from J, the junction contained 2 bases not matched to a gene. CDR1 SGHNT and CDR2 YYREEE come from the germline V gene (reference sequence). The CDR3 has 14 residues. CDR3 sequence reads: CASSLDRANSPLHF. For the CDR3, the DNA is TGTGCCAGCAGCTTAGACAGGGCTAATTCACCCCTCCACTTT.

The V call is TRBV27, the J call TRBJ2-4; D is perhaps TRBD1 (5 bases). Trimming removed 8 bases from V and 8 bases from J, with 22 bases in between. The germline CDR1 and CDR2 sequences are MNHEY and SMNVEV (reference sequence). The CDR3 contains 15 residues. DNA for the CDR3: TGTGCCAGCGGCCTAAGGGGCAGTCAGGTGGACATTCAGTACTTC. Translating gives CASGLRGSQVDIQYF.

The chain joins TRBV19 to TRBJ1-2; TRBD1 is a possible D gene (6 bases). The CDR3 runs to 13 residues. Trimming cost V 5 bases and J 2 bases, with 9 bases left between them. Looked up from germline, CDR1 is LNHDA and CDR2 is SQIVND (reference sequence). For the CDR3, the DNA is TGTGCCAGTAGTCAACAGGGAAACTATGGCTACACCTTC. It codes for CASSQQGNYGYTF.

The chain has TRBV5-4 and TRBJ2-7; perhaps TRBD2 as D (5 bases). The CDR3 has 14 residues. V was cut by 4 bases and J by 5 bases, with 16 bases left in between. Germline lookup yields CDR1 SGHNT and CDR2 YYREEE (reference sequence). CDR3 in amino acids: CASSLPAGRHEQYF. The CDR3 bases are TGTGCCAGCAGCCTCCCGGCGGGTCGGCACGAGCAGTACTTC.

The chain links TRBV3-1 (or the pseudogene TRBV3-2) to TRBJ1-2, with 8 nucleotides matching TRBD1. Germline assignment: CDR1 LGHDT and CDR2 YNNKEL (reference sequence). The CDR3 extends over 16 amino acids. V trimming: 2 bases; J trimming: 8 bases; junction bases outside the gene matches: 13. This chain's CDR3 is CASSQQAYRGLRGYTF. DNA of the CDR3: TGTGCCAGCAGCCAACAGGCTTACAGGGGGTTAAGAGGCTACACCTTC.

The chain recombines TRBV18 with TRBJ1-3, with TRBD1 as a possible D gene (5 bases). Germline-derived CDR1 and CDR2 are KGHSH and LQKENI. This CDR3 has 14 residues. The germline V and J ends were trimmed by 2 bases and 7 bases, with 12 bases remaining between them. CDR3 DNA sequence: TGTGCCAGCTCACCAGGGGCCCCGTGGAACACCATATATTTT. Its translation: CASSPGAPWNTIYF.